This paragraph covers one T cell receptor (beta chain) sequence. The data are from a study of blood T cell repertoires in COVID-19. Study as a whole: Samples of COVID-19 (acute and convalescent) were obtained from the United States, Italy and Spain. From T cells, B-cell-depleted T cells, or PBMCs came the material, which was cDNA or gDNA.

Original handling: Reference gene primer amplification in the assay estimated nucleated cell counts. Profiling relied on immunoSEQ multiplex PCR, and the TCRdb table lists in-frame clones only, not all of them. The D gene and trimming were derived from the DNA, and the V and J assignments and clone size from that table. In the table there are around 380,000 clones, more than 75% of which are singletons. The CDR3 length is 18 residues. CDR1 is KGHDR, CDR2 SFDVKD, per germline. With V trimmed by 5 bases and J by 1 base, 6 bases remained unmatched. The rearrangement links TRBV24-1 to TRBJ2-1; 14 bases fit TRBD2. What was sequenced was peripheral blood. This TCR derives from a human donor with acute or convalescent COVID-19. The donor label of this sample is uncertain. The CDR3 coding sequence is TGTGCCACCAGTGGGGGACTAGCGGGGGCCAAATCCTACAATGAGCAGTTCTTC. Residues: CATSGGLAGAKSYNEQFF.